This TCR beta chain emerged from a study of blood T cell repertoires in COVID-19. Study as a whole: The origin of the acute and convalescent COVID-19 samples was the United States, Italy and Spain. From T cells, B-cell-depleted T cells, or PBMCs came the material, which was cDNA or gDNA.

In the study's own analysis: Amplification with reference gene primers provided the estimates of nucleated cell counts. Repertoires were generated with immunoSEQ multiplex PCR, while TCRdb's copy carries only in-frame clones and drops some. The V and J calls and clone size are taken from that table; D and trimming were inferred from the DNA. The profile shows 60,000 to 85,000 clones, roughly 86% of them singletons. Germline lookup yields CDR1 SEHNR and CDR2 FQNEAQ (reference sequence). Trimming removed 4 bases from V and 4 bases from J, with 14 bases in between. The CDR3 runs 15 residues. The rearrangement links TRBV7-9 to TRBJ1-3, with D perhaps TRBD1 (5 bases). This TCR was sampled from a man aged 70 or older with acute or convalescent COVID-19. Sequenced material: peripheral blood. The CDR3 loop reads CASSSGGSQGNTIYF. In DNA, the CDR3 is TGTGCCAGCAGCTCCGGGGGTTCGCAAGGAAACACCATATATTTT.